A selection of T cell receptor beta chains follows, all from one sample in a study of blood T cells in healthy people across ages. A single record per CDR3 protein comes from TCRdb applying MiXCR to the 5' RACE reads. The repertoire has 550,000 to 800,000 distinct CDR3 sequences, around 20% of them found once; the top ten carry more than 3%. The sample consisted of blood. The origin of the receptors is a man in his 70s in good health. Both conserved end residues are part of each CDR3. Each record gives: CDR3 protein, CDR3 DNA, J gene, D gene, V gene, clone size. D genes are given only for firm matches. Clone size is not always given. Where it is, it says once, few, many or a class for expanded clones.

CDR3: CASSLSDRAPSEQFF
DNA: TGTGCCAGCAGTTTATCGGACAGGGCCCCTAGTGAGCAGTTCTTC
J: TRBJ2-1
D: TRBD1
V: TRBV27
size: few

CDR3: CASSPLGQVGEKLFF
DNA: TGTGCCAGCAGCCCCTTGGGACAGGTTGGTGAAAAACTGTTTTTT
J: TRBJ1-4
D: TRBD1
V: TRBV12-3/TRBV12-4
size: NA

CDR3: CASSLFSGKEGGELFF
DNA: TGTGCCAGCAGCCTTTTTAGCGGGAAGGAGGGCGGGGAGCTGTTTTTT
J: TRBJ2-2
D: TRBD2
V: TRBV7-8
size: NA

CDR3: CASSQGLDYNEQFF
DNA: TGTGCCAGCTCACAGGGACTGGATTACAATGAGCAGTTCTTC
J: TRBJ2-1
D: NA
V: TRBV18
size: few

CDR3: CATGDTSLPTYNEQFF
DNA: TGTGCCACCGGGGACACTAGCTTACCAACCTACAATGAGCAGTTCTTC
J: TRBJ2-1
D: NA
V: TRBV24-1
size: NA

CDR3: CASSVGSGNTIYF
DNA: TGTGCCAGCAGCGTAGGGTCTGGAAACACCATATATTTT
J: TRBJ1-3
D: NA
V: TRBV9
size: many

CDR3: CASSSERITDTQYF
DNA: TGTGCCAGCAGCTCGGAGCGGATCACAGATACGCAGTATTTT
J: TRBJ2-3
D: NA
V: TRBV11-2
size: few

CDR3: CASSQEGVRMEYGYTF
DNA: TGCGCCAGCAGCCAAGAGGGGGTGAGGATGGAATATGGCTACACCTTC
J: TRBJ1-2
D: NA
V: TRBV4-1
size: few

CDR3: CASSQGRSEILAKNIQYF
DNA: TGTGCCAGCAGTCAAGGCCGAAGCGAGATCCTAGCCAAAAACATTCAGTACTTC
J: TRBJ2-4
D: NA
V: TRBV12-3/TRBV12-4
size: NA

CDR3: CASSLRTSSGSGANVLTF
DNA: TGCGCCAGCAGCTTGAGGACATCCTCTGGCTCTGGGGCCAACGTCCTGACTTTC
J: TRBJ2-6
D: NA
V: TRBV5-1
size: few

CDR3: CATSRERLAGELEQFF
DNA: TGTGCCACCAGCAGAGAAAGACTAGCGGGAGAACTTGAGCAGTTCTTC
J: TRBJ2-1
D: TRBD2
V: TRBV15
size: few

CDR3: CASSLADWIYEQYF
DNA: TGTGCCAGCAGCCTAGCGGACTGGATCTACGAGCAGTACTTC
J: TRBJ2-7
D: TRBD2
V: TRBV11-2
size: NA

CDR3: CASSLAEGGRPSETQYF
DNA: TGTGCCAGCAGCTTAGCCGAGGGCGGGAGGCCCTCGGAGACCCAGTACTTC
J: TRBJ2-5
D: TRBD2
V: TRBV7-2
size: few

CDR3: CSARALGGIGGNQPQHF
DNA: TGCAGTGCTAGAGCCTTGGGAGGAATAGGTGGCAATCAGCCCCAGCATTTT
J: TRBJ1-5
D: NA
V: TRBV20-1
size: NA

CDR3: CASRGGESTGELFF
DNA: TGCGCCAGCAGGGGTGGCGAATCCACCGGGGAGCTGTTTTTT
J: TRBJ2-2
D: NA
V: TRBV5-1
size: few

CDR3: CASSWGTVNEQFF
DNA: TGTGCCAGCAGCTGGGGGACCGTCAATGAGCAGTTCTTC
J: TRBJ2-1
D: NA
V: TRBV11-2
size: few

CDR3: CASSQPQGRAYEQYF
DNA: TGTGCCAGCAGCCAACCTCAGGGACGGGCTTACGAGCAGTACTTC
J: TRBJ2-7
D: NA
V: TRBV27
size: few

CDR3: CSASGRTSEYNEQFF
DNA: TGCAGTGCTAGTGGTAGGACTAGCGAGTACAATGAGCAGTTCTTC
J: TRBJ2-1
D: TRBD2
V: TRBV20-1
size: few

CDR3: CASSVAPGGSTGTMDNEQFF
DNA: TGTGCCAGCAGCGTAGCCCCTGGGGGTTCCACGGGAACAATGGACAATGAGCAGTTCTTC
J: TRBJ2-1
D: NA
V: TRBV9
size: few

CDR3: CASSDPWGDTQYF
DNA: TGTGCCAGCAGTGACCCTTGGGGCGATACGCAGTATTTT
J: TRBJ2-3
D: NA
V: TRBV28
size: few

CDR3: CSARESQRWNEQYF
DNA: TGCAGTGCTAGAGAGTCGCAGCGTTGGAACGAGCAGTACTTC
J: TRBJ2-7
D: NA
V: TRBV20-1
size: NA

CDR3: CSASRLASSYEQYF
DNA: TGCAGTGCTAGTCGCCTAGCGAGCAGCTACGAGCAGTACTTC
J: TRBJ2-7
D: NA
V: TRBV20-1
size: NA

CDR3: CAISDPGLAGAETQYF
DNA: TGTGCCATCAGTGACCCGGGACTAGCGGGAGCAGAGACCCAGTACTTC
J: TRBJ2-5
D: TRBD2
V: TRBV10-3
size: few

CDR3: CASSKGQSGREKLFF
DNA: TGTGCCAGCAGCAAAGGACAGTCCGGGAGGGAAAAACTGTTTTTT
J: TRBJ1-4
D: NA
V: TRBV12-3/TRBV12-4
size: NA

CDR3: CASSYSGLANDEQFF
DNA: TGTGCCAGCAGTTACTCAGGACTAGCAAACGATGAGCAGTTCTTC
J: TRBJ2-1
D: TRBD2
V: TRBV6-5
size: few

CDR3: CSADRDRGDTEAFF
DNA: TGCAGTGCTGACCGGGACAGGGGGGACACTGAAGCTTTCTTT
J: TRBJ1-1
D: TRBD1
V: TRBV20-1
size: NA

CDR3: CASSVARLAGGDTQYF
DNA: TGTGCCAGCAGCGTAGCTCGGCTAGCGGGAGGAGATACGCAGTATTTT
J: TRBJ2-3
D: TRBD2
V: TRBV9
size: many

CDR3: CTSSPGLAGVNEQFF
DNA: TGTACCAGCAGTCCGGGACTAGCGGGAGTGAATGAGCAGTTCTTC
J: TRBJ2-1
D: TRBD2
V: TRBV12-3/TRBV12-4
size: NA

CDR3: CAISELGQSYEQYF
DNA: TGTGCCATCAGTGAGTTAGGACAGTCCTACGAGCAGTACTTC
J: TRBJ2-7
D: NA
V: TRBV10-3
size: few

CDR3: CTSGGAPDTQYF
DNA: TGTACCAGTGGGGGGGCCCCAGATACGCAGTATTTT
J: TRBJ2-3
D: NA
V: TRBV7-9
size: NA

CDR3: CASIPGDGAYNEQFF
DNA: TGTGCCAGCATCCCCGGCGATGGGGCCTACAATGAGCAGTTCTTC
J: TRBJ2-1
D: NA
V: TRBV27
size: few

CDR3: CASSRLTTNEQFF
DNA: TGTGCCAGCAGCCGACTTACGACCAATGAGCAGTTCTTC
J: TRBJ2-1
D: NA
V: TRBV25-1
size: few

CDR3: CASTFSGSGTDTQYF
DNA: TGTGCCAGCACCTTTTCAGGGTCTGGCACAGATACGCAGTATTTT
J: TRBJ2-3
D: NA
V: TRBV12-3/TRBV12-4
size: NA

CDR3: CASSSVAGRSNEQYF
DNA: TGTGCCAGCAGCTCCGTCGCGGGAAGGAGCAACGAGCAGTACTTC
J: TRBJ2-7
D: NA
V: TRBV7-8
size: few

CDR3: CASRQRGLNEQFF
DNA: TGTGCCAGCAGACAAAGGGGGCTCAATGAGCAGTTCTTC
J: TRBJ2-1
D: TRBD1
V: TRBV6-1
size: NA

CDR3: CASSDSIWTGNNEQFF
DNA: TGTGCCAGCAGTGACTCGATCTGGACGGGGAACAATGAGCAGTTCTTC
J: TRBJ2-1
D: NA
V: TRBV6-4
size: NA

CDR3: CASSVLKYEQYF
DNA: TGTGCCAGCAGTGTACTGAAATACGAGCAGTACTTC
J: TRBJ2-7
D: NA
V: TRBV6-1
size: few

CDR3: CASSRTPGLASHEQYF
DNA: TGTGCCAGCAGCCGAACGCCGGGACTAGCGTCGCACGAGCAGTACTTC
J: TRBJ2-7
D: TRBD2
V: TRBV28
size: NA

CDR3: CAISEFPGESEQYF
DNA: TGTGCCATCAGTGAATTTCCAGGGGAGAGCGAGCAGTACTTC
J: TRBJ2-7
D: NA
V: TRBV10-3
size: many

CDR3: CASSHGGTGSYNEQFF
DNA: TGTGCCAGCAGCCACGGGGGGACTGGGTCCTACAATGAGCAGTTCTTC
J: TRBJ2-1
D: TRBD2
V: TRBV6-1
size: NA

CDR3: CASKGGSTGETQYF
DNA: TGTGCTAGCAAAGGGGGGTCGACCGGGGAGACCCAGTACTTC
J: TRBJ2-5
D: NA
V: TRBV7-7
size: NA

CDR3: CASSWGVGDQPQHF
DNA: TGCGCCAGCAGCTGGGGGGTGGGGGATCAGCCCCAGCATTTT
J: TRBJ1-5
D: NA
V: TRBV5-1
size: many

CDR3: CASSRRTSGLKETQYF
DNA: TGTGCCAGCAGCAGGCGGACTAGCGGGTTGAAAGAGACCCAGTACTTC
J: TRBJ2-5
D: TRBD2
V: TRBV5-6
size: NA

CDR3: CASSIGGFYEQYF
DNA: TGTGCCAGCAGCATAGGGGGTTTCTACGAGCAGTACTTC
J: TRBJ2-7
D: NA
V: TRBV28
size: NA

CDR3: CATSQTGNTEAFF
DNA: TGTGCCACCAGTCAGACAGGGAACACTGAAGCTTTCTTT
J: TRBJ1-1
D: NA
V: TRBV24-1
size: many

CDR3: CASSLESGTGYGYTF
DNA: TGCGCCAGCAGCCTCGAGTCCGGGACAGGCTATGGCTACACCTTC
J: TRBJ1-2
D: TRBD1
V: TRBV5-1
size: few

CDR3: CASQALEIKTGELFF
DNA: TGTGCCAGCCAAGCCTTGGAGATTAAGACCGGGGAGCTGTTTTTT
J: TRBJ2-2
D: NA
V: TRBV2
size: few

CDR3: CASSRRGPNTGELFF
DNA: TGTGCCAGCAGCCGACGGGGCCCGAACACCGGGGAGCTGTTTTTT
J: TRBJ2-2
D: NA
V: TRBV9
size: few

CDR3: CASSRDTTSGNTIYF
DNA: TGCGCCAGCAGCCGAGACACCACCTCTGGAAACACCATATATTTT
J: TRBJ1-3
D: NA
V: TRBV5-1
size: NA

CDR3: CASSRQSGQPPYEQYF
DNA: TGTGCCAGCAGTCGACAGTCGGGACAGCCTCCCTACGAGCAGTACTTC
J: TRBJ2-7
D: TRBD1
V: TRBV6-1
size: NA

CDR3: CASSPLGKSTPLHF
DNA: TGTGCCAGCAGTCCCCTGGGGAAGAGTACACCCCTCCACTTT
J: TRBJ1-6
D: NA
V: TRBV6-2/TRBV6-3
size: NA